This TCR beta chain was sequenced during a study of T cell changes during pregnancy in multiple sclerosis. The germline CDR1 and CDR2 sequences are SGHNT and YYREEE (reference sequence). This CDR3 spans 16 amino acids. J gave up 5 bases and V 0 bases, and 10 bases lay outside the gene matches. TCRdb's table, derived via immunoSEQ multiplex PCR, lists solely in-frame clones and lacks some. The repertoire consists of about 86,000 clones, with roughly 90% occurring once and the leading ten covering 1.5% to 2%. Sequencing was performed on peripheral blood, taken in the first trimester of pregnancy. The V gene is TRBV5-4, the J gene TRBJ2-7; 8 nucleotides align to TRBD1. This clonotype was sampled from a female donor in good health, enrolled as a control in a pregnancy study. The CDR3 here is CASSLGTGRSAHEQYF. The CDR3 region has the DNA TGTGCCAGCAGCTTGGGGACAGGGCGGTCAGCACACGAGCAGTACTTC.